These T cell receptor beta chains were read from a single sample in a study of shared clonotypes between healthy human individuals. This table comes from immunoSEQ multiplex PCR, and its TCRdb copy is limited to in-frame clones, with some not included. In the table there are a few million clones, 95% of which are singletons. The specimen was naive CD4+ T cells sorted from blood. These receptor sequences come from a man in his late teens or twenties in good health. Both conserved end residues are part of each CDR3. A D gene is named only where the DNA matches it firmly. Only part of the rows carry a size: once, few, many, or a class if the clone is expanded.

TRBV19,TRBD2,TRBJ2-3,NA,CASSNSGGPPDTQYF,TGTGCCAGTAGTAATTCGGGGGGGCCCCCAGATACGCAGTATTTT
TRBV28,NA,TRBJ2-3,NA,CASSTGGPDTQYF,TGTGCCAGCTCGACGGGGGGCCCAGATACGCAGTATTTT
TRBV12-5,NA,TRBJ1-6,NA,CASGLTPHGVSYNSPLHF,TGTGCTAGTGGTTTGACCCCCCACGGGGTCTCCTATAATTCACCCCTCCACTTT
TRBV7-8,NA,TRBJ1-4,few,CASSPREKLFF,TGTGCCAGCAGCCCCCGGGAAAAACTGTTTTTT
TRBV19,NA,TRBJ1-3,NA,CASSGTSGNTIYF,TGTGCCAGTAGTGGGACATCAGGAAACACCATATATTTT
TRBV10-3,NA,TRBJ1-1,NA,CAISALEGDTEAFF,TGTGCCATCAGTGCTCTCGAAGGGGACACTGAAGCTTTCTTT
TRBV2,TRBD1,TRBJ1-5,NA,CASRVQGESNQPQHF,TGTGCCAGCAGAGTACAGGGGGAAAGCAATCAGCCCCAGCATTTT
TRBV4-1,NA,TRBJ1-2,NA,CASSQHSTGGYTF,TGCGCCAGCAGCCAACACAGTACCGGGGGCTACACCTTC
TRBV30,NA,TRBJ2-7,NA,CALKQAYEQYF,TGTGCCTTAAAACAGGCCTACGAGCAGTACTTC
TRBV5-1,NA,TRBJ2-1,NA,CASSLGQRPNEQFF,TGCGCCAGCAGCTTGGGACAGCGACCCAATGAGCAGTTCTTC
TRBV27,NA,TRBJ1-5,NA,CASSPILINQPQHF,TGTGCCAGCAGTCCTATCCTGATAAATCAGCCCCAGCATTTT
TRBV30,TRBD2,TRBJ2-1,NA,CAWSGGLAGNEQFF,TGTGCCTGGAGTGGCGGACTAGCGGGCAATGAGCAGTTCTTC
TRBV19,NA,TRBJ1-5,NA,CASSPGQSNQPQHF,TGTGCCAGTAGCCCCGGACAGAGCAATCAGCCCCAGCATTTT
TRBV5-1,TRBD2,TRBJ2-5,NA,CASSLTSGSYRETQYF,TGCGCCAGCAGCTTGACTAGCGGGAGCTACAGGGAGACCCAGTACTTC
TRBV7-9,NA,TRBJ1-2,NA,CASSLVSGYGYTF,TGTGCCAGCAGCTTAGTCTCAGGGTATGGCTACACCTTC
TRBV27,NA,TRBJ2-2,NA,CASSGFPGELFF,TGTGCCAGCAGTGGGTTTCCCGGGGAGCTGTTTTTT
TRBV19,NA,TRBJ1-3,NA,CASSVQGDTIYF,TGTGCCAGTAGTGTACAGGGAGACACCATATATTTT
TRBV4-3,NA,TRBJ1-1,NA,CASSQVGQVHTEAFF,TGCGCCAGCAGCCAAGTAGGACAAGTTCACACTGAAGCTTTCTTT
TRBV6-5,NA,TRBJ2-5,NA,CASSYEGSQYF,TGTGCCAGCAGTTATGAAGGAAGCCAGTACTTC
TRBV7-3,NA,TRBJ2-1,NA,CASSLQGALPDEQFF,TGTGCCAGCAGCTTACAGGGAGCACTTCCCGATGAGCAGTTCTTC
TRBV11-2,NA,TRBJ1-1,NA,CASSLDAFTANTEAFF,TGTGCCAGCAGCTTGGATGCCTTTACGGCGAACACTGAAGCTTTCTTT
TRBV6-6,NA,TRBJ1-1,NA,CASTPRNTEAFF,TGTGCCAGCACCCCTCGGAACACTGAAGCTTTCTTT
TRBV5-1,NA,TRBJ2-7,NA,CASSLTASYEQYF,TGCGCCAGCAGCTTGACAGCCTCCTACGAGCAGTACTTC
TRBV5-1,NA,TRBJ1-3,NA,CASSQSWAQTGNTIYF,TGCGCCAGCAGCCAATCCTGGGCACAAACTGGAAACACCATATATTTT
TRBV5-1,NA,TRBJ2-3,once,CASSNRVSTDTQYF,TGCGCCAGCAGTAACAGGGTTAGCACAGATACGCAGTATTTT
TRBV10-3,NA,TRBJ1-1,NA,CAIGAGVEGPNTEAFF,TGTGCCATCGGGGCCGGGGTTGAAGGGCCCAACACTGAAGCTTTCTTT
TRBV2,NA,TRBJ2-2,NA,CASRVSGELFF,TGTGCCAGCAGGGTCTCCGGGGAGCTGTTTTTT
TRBV10-2,TRBD2,TRBJ2-4,once,CASRLGTSGGDIQYF,TGCGCCAGCCGGTTAGGGACTAGCGGGGGGGACATTCAGTACTTC
TRBV2,TRBD1,TRBJ1-4,NA,CASSVTGADEKLFF,TGTGCCAGCAGTGTGACAGGGGCGGATGAAAAACTGTTTTTT
TRBV10-3,NA,TRBJ2-7,NA,CAISEWDLSEQYF,TGTGCCATCAGTGAATGGGACCTCTCCGAGCAGTACTTC
TRBV6-1,TRBD1,TRBJ1-1,NA,CASSGQGAYSEAFF,TGTGCCAGCAGTGGACAGGGGGCGTATTCTGAGGCTTTCTTT
TRBV5-1,TRBD1,TRBJ1-6,NA,CASSLSDRGASSYNSPLHF,TGCGCCAGCAGCTTGTCGGACAGGGGCGCGAGCTCCTATAATTCACCCCTCCACTTT
TRBV2,TRBD1,TRBJ1-5,NA,CASTFGQGVYQPQHF,TGTGCCAGCACCTTCGGACAGGGTGTCTATCAGCCCCAGCATTTT
TRBV5-1,NA,TRBJ2-5,NA,CASSPTGLASETQYF,TGCGCCAGCAGCCCGACCGGGCTAGCGAGTGAGACCCAGTACTTC
TRBV28,NA,TRBJ1-2,NA,CASSLIQGGYTF,TGTGCCAGCAGTTTAATCCAGGGTGGCTACACCTTC
TRBV6-5,NA,TRBJ1-3,NA,CASSYSTRASGNTIYF,TGTGCCAGCAGTTACTCGACCAGGGCCTCTGGAAACACCATATATTTT
TRBV2,TRBD2,TRBJ2-7,NA,CASRALSGGSYEQYF,TGTGCCAGCAGGGCCCTTAGCGGGGGTTCCTACGAGCAGTACTTC
TRBV25-1,NA,TRBJ2-7,NA,CATREGPSYEQYF,TGTGCCACCAGAGAAGGACCCTCCTACGAGCAGTACTTC
TRBV9,NA,TRBJ2-1,NA,CASSPSDGSYNEQFF,TGTGCCAGCAGCCCTTCCGACGGGTCCTACAATGAGCAGTTCTTC
TRBV6-5,TRBD2,TRBJ2-5,NA,CASSSGTSGKETQYF,TGTGCCAGCAGTTCCGGGACTAGCGGGAAAGAGACCCAGTACTTC
TRBV20-1,NA,TRBJ1-1,NA,CSARRNIEAFF,TGCAGTGCACGTAGAAACATTGAAGCTTTCTTT
TRBV5-1,NA,TRBJ2-2,NA,CASSLEPGWGTGELFF,TGCGCCAGCAGCTTGGAGCCAGGGTGGGGCACCGGGGAGCTGTTTTTT
TRBV19,NA,TRBJ1-4,NA,CASSMGQGWANEKLFF,TGTGCCAGTAGTATGGGGCAGGGCTGGGCAAATGAAAAACTGTTTTTT
TRBV6-1,TRBD2,TRBJ2-7,NA,CASSEASAGGAGQQYF,TGTGCCAGCAGTGAAGCGTCGGCGGGAGGAGCTGGCCAGCAGTACTTC
TRBV4-3,TRBD1,TRBJ2-7,NA,CASSQERDRSSYEQYF,TGCGCCAGCAGCCAAGAACGGGACAGAAGCTCCTACGAGCAGTACTTC
TRBV21-1,NA,TRBJ2-5,NA,CASSILSGGKETQYF,TGTGCCAGCAGCATCCTTAGCGGGGGGAAAGAGACCCAGTACTTC
TRBV4-1,NA,TRBJ2-7,NA,CASSQPLAEQYF,TGCGCCAGCAGCCAACCCTTGGCCGAGCAGTACTTC
TRBV2,NA,TRBJ2-6,NA,CASSPLISSGANVLTF,TGTGCCAGCAGCCCACTTATTAGCTCTGGGGCCAACGTCCTGACTTTC
TRBV2,TRBD1,TRBJ2-7,NA,CASIPGTGVTYEQYF,TGTGCCAGCATCCCGGGAACAGGGGTAACTTACGAGCAGTACTTC
TRBV27,NA,TRBJ1-5,NA,CASSSGWGEGNQPQHF,TGTGCCAGCAGTAGCGGATGGGGGGAGGGCAATCAGCCCCAGCATTTT
TRBV9,NA,TRBJ2-7,NA,CASSVDGGVGLQYF,TGTGCCAGCAGCGTAGATGGAGGGGTCGGATTGCAGTACTTC
TRBV18,TRBD2,TRBJ2-1,NA,CASSPYTGGNEQFF,TGTGCCAGCTCACCTTACACGGGGGGGAATGAGCAGTTCTTC
TRBV28,NA,TRBJ2-7,NA,CASTTSPGAYEQYF,TGTGCCAGCACCACATCCCCGGGAGCCTACGAGCAGTACTTC
TRBV28,NA,TRBJ1-6,once,CASHLRTDDGVNSPLHF,TGTGCCAGCCACCTTAGAACAGACGATGGGGTAAATTCACCCCTCCACTTT
TRBV5-1,TRBD1,TRBJ1-2,NA,CASSSGGQGHGYTF,TGCGCCAGCAGTTCCGGTGGACAGGGACATGGCTACACCTTC
TRBV5-1,NA,TRBJ2-3,NA,CASMETDTQYF,TGCGCCAGCATGGAGACAGATACGCAGTATTTT
TRBV2,TRBD1,TRBJ1-2,NA,CASRGTGGGYGYTF,TGTGCCAGCAGGGGGACAGGGGGCGGCTATGGCTACACCTTC
TRBV6-6,NA,TRBJ2-6,NA,CASSYRGGANVLTF,TGTGCCAGCAGTTATAGGGGAGGGGCCAACGTCCTGACTTTC
TRBV30,TRBD1,TRBJ1-2,NA,CAWSLQGARGYGYTF,TGTGCCTGGAGTCTACAGGGGGCGAGGGGTTATGGCTACACCTTC